The sequence of this TCR beta chain was determined in a study of shared clonotypes between healthy human individuals. Across the study: The composition of the donors was a couple of women and a few men aged 18 to 49. CD4 naive cells filled three plates per donor, CD4 memory three, CD8 naive two and CD8 memory one.

This clone occurred once. Its antigen is currently unknown. The DNA input per sorted-subset replicate PCR was 200 ng, corresponding to some 27,000 T cell genomes. Libraries were prepared by immunoSEQ multiplex PCR; TCRdb keeps only in-frame clonotypes and omits some of them. In the table there are about 2 million clones, 85% to 95% of which are singletons. CD45RO-negative cells were positively selected for CCR7, leaving out terminally differentiated effector memory CD45RA+ cells. Broader study findings: The small donor group covered limited genetic and exposure diversity.

The CDR3 loop spans 13 amino acids. Looked up from germline, CDR1 is LNHNV and CDR2 is YYDKDF (reference sequence). Trimming cost V 5 bases and J 0 bases, with 5 bases left between them. The V call is TRBV15, the J call TRBJ1-5; D is undetermined. This TCR derives from a man younger than 35 in good health. The sample taken for sequencing was naive CD8+ T cells sorted from blood. CDR3 coding DNA: TGTGCCACCAGCCCGAGTAGCAATCAGCCCCAGCATTTT. Its protein product is CATSPSSNQPQHF.